Listed below are T cell receptor beta chains from one sample, sequenced in a study of blood T cell repertoires in COVID-19. The table came from immunoSEQ multiplex PCR; TCRdb's copy has only in-frame clones and leaves some out. This sample has about 120,000 clones; 90% occur once, and the top ten carry under 2%. The sample was peripheral blood. The receptors derive from a human donor with active COVID-19. The donor label of this sample is uncertain. The CDR3 runs from the conserved cysteine through the conserved F or W. A D gene is named only where the DNA matches it firmly. Clone sizes are given selectively: once, few, many, or a class where the clone is expanded.

clone_size	v_call	j_call	d_call	cdr3_aa
.	TRBV4-3	TRBJ2-3	TRBD2	CASSQGERGGGDTQYF
.	TRBV27	TRBJ1-4	.	CASSPRGFTNEKLFF
.	TRBV5-4	TRBJ2-7	.	CASSLDPGSGEQYF
.	TRBV5-1	TRBJ2-6	.	CASSLTILKSSGANVLTF
.	TRBV6-1	TRBJ2-7	TRBD2	CASSEVFQVAGGRLSYEQYF
once	TRBV7-9	TRBJ1-6	TRBD1	CASSTRQGPDNSPLHF
.	TRBV7-9	TRBJ2-7	.	CASSPHQERHLTYEQYF
.	TRBV3-1/TRBV3-2	TRBJ2-3	.	CASSHRQGGHTDTQYF
.	TRBV5-1	TRBJ2-2	TRBD2	CASSASSGGATGELFF
.	TRBV7-2	TRBJ2-1	TRBD2	CASSTSLSGGAYNEQFF
.	TRBV29-1	TRBJ1-2	.	CSPMALGDYGYTF
.	TRBV19	TRBJ1-4	TRBD1	CASSIYRGVPAFNEKLFF
.	TRBV7-2	TRBJ2-1	.	CASSSQSLGGNEQFF